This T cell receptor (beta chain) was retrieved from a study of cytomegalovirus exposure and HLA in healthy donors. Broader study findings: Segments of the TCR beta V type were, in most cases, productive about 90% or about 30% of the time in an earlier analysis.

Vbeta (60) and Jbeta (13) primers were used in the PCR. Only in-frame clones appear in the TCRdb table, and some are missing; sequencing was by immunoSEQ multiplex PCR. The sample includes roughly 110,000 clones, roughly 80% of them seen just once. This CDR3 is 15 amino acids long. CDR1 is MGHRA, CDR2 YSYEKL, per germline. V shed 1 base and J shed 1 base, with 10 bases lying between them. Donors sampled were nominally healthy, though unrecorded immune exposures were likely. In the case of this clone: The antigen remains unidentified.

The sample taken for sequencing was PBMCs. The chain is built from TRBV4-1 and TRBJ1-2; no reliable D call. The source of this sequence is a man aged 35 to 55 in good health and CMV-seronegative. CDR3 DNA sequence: TGCGCCAGCAGCCAAGGGCCCAACAGTAACTATGGCTACACCTTC. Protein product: CASSQGPNSNYGYTF.